This T cell receptor beta chain derives from a study of T cell responses to AZD1222 COVID-19 vaccine. Study conclusions and caveats: Sampling captured repertoires only after the peak T cell response. Only six individuals given AZD1222 were seropositive at baseline.

Details on this clone: What it binds is unknown.

Profiled with immunoSEQ multiplex PCR; TCRdb holds only in-frame clones, not every one. Of approximately 170,000 clones listed, roughly 92% are singletons. This TCR came from an adult in good health. The material sequenced was peripheral blood, taken on day 0 of AZD1222 vaccination.

CDR3 DNA: TGTGCCACCGACATTCTCGGGAGGGCTGCAGATACGCAGTATTTT. It yields the protein CATDILGRAADTQYF. The chain links TRBV6-5 to TRBJ2-3, with 8 nucleotides matching TRBD2. Germline V gene data show CDR1 as MNHEY and CDR2 as SVGAGI. V dropped 10 bases and J dropped 4; count of bases not matched to a gene: 13. The CDR3 length is 15 residues.